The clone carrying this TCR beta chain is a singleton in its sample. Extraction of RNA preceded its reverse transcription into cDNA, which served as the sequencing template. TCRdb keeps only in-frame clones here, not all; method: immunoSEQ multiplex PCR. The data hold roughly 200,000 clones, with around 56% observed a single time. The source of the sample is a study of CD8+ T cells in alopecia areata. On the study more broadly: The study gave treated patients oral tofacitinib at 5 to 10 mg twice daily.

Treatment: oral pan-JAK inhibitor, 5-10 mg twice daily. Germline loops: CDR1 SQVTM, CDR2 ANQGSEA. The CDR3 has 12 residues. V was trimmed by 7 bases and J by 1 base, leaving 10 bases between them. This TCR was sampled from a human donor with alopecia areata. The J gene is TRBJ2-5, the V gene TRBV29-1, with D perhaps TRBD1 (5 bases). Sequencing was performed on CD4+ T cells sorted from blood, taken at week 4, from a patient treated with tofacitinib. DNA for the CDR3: TGCAGCGCTGACAGAATCCAAGAGACCCAGTACTTC. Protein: CSADRIQETQYF.